This TCR beta chain appears in the sequencing data of a study of PD-1 blockade in classical Hodgkin lymphoma (dated by TCRdb to 2020 to 2021). For context, the study as a whole: Nivolumab dosing was 3 mg/kg intravenously every 2 weeks, continuing until either disease progression or unacceptable toxicity. To define a peripheral blood immune signature of response to PD-1 blockade in classical Hodgkin lymphoma, the study combined TCR beta sequencing with CyTOF.

Notes on this clone: Its antigen is unknown. No much larger clonotype is one base removed from it; base qualities were not supplied.

Genomic DNA was isolated using the Qiagen DNeasy kit from unsorted PBMCs as well as from negatively selected CD4+ and CD8+ fractions. TCR beta CDR3 regions were amplified by immunoSEQ multiplex PCR using primers annealing to V and J segments. A synthetic immune receptor repertoire was used to minimize amplification bias, and remaining bias was computationally removed after sequencing. In the authors' own workflow: Custom Python scripts were used to quantify repertoire diversity as the Shannon entropy index. The unsorted, CD4+ and CD8+ repertoires were each analyzed separately, with the exception of combined analyses, where CD4+ and CD8+ sequences were merged in silico. A clone was considered expanded if an increase in frequency of at least 2-fold after treatment relative to C1D1 was found, and a pseudocount of 0.5 was applied to clones undetected at baseline. Clones with 0 or 1 copy at C1D1 were classified as singleton clones, and clones with 2 or more copies were classified as non-singleton clones. Clones expanded in unsorted samples were assigned a CD4+, CD8+ or unknown annotation through matching of protein sequences in sorted samples from the same patient. Wilcoxon tests were applied to paired samples to test diversity changes from C1D1 to C4D1. Sourced from immuneACCESS, this table was stored by TCRdb with only in-frame sequences that have V and J called. A share of the clones is absent; for the studies checked, an unresolved V gene accounts for under half, and the remainder has no known explanation. That table furnishes V, J and clone size, whereas the DNA furnished D and trimming. Within this sample are approximately 41,000 clones, with about 70% of them counted one time only. Approximately 3% of the sample belongs to the ten largest clones.

The time point label here, explained by the study, means: cycle 4 day 1 (C4D1), after less than 7 weeks of nivolumab. Every trial patient had relapsed after autologous stem cell transplantation, and cohorts A, B and C differed in prior brentuximab vedotin exposure. The trial cohort included more than 55 patients with relapsed/refractory classical Hodgkin lymphoma, and each patient had a best overall response of complete response, partial response or progressive disease. Single-agent nivolumab was administered to trial patients in the multi-cohort phase II CheckMate 205 trial. An independent review committee assessed best overall response by applying the 2007 International Working Group response criteria. PBMCs from the trial were collected at three points: immediately before nivolumab initiation (C1D1), and during therapy at cycle 2 day 1 and cycle 4 day 1. Peripheral blood was collected in 8 mL Vacutainer Cell Preparation Tubes, from which PBMCs were isolated by centrifugation and then cryopreserved.

What the research found in general, with its limitations: By C4D1, a significant rise was seen in CD4+ TCR diversity but not in CD8+ TCR diversity (p=0.0027 vs p=0.16), and the rise was most apparent among complete responders (p=0.02). Patients starting nivolumab less than 1 year after ASCT had lower diversity and were excluded from later analyses to avoid confounding by immune reconstitution. Among trial patients, those achieving complete response had baseline diversity similar to that of newly diagnosed patients, while diversity was significantly lower in partial responders and progressors. Baseline TCR diversity was reported to be lower in newly diagnosed patients than in healthy donors and to be lower still in relapsed/refractory patients. The study was limited to a single clinical trial cohort, and causes of repertoire differences, possibly disease activity or prior therapy, remained undefined.

Material: peripheral blood mononuclear cells (PBMCs), obtained before the fourth cycle of nivolumab. The sequence was obtained from a human donor with classical Hodgkin lymphoma.

The CDR3: CASSLEGGQRAFF. Here is the DNA: TGTGCCAGCAGTTTGGAAGGGGGGCAACGAGCTTTCTTT. This chain joins TRBV27 to TRBJ1-1; a tentative D call is TRBD1 (6 bases match). Reading from cysteine to phenylalanine, the CDR3 counts 13 amino acids. Kept here is only the CDR3 DNA, which spans 39 bases and is read in frame from base 1. The trim is 3 bases for V and 10 bases for J, with a gap of 15 bases between the germline ends. CDR1 and CDR2 are read off the germline V gene (reference sequence) as MNHEY and SMNVEV.